A selection of T cell receptor beta chains follows, all from one sample in a study of CD8+CD57+ T cells in acquired aplastic anemia. Using its own MiXCR run on the reads, TCRdb lists one record per CDR3 protein. The data show 98,000 or so distinct CDR3 sequences, around half seen once. The sample comprised sorted CD4+, CD8+, or CD8+CD57+ T cells (not recorded which) from PBMCs. All receptors come from a human donor in good health, serving as a control. Each CDR3 is given with its conserved first and last residue. The order of the fields is CDR3 length, D gene, J gene, clone size, V gene, CDR3 DNA, CDR3 protein. A D gene is named only where the DNA matches it firmly. Clone size is stated in some rows and not others, as once, few, many or a class when expanded.

len: 14
d_gene: NA
j_gene: TRBJ2-3
abundance: NA
v_gene: TRBV7-2
CDR3nt: TGTGCCAGCAGCTCAGGACAGCCCGGTGATACGCAGTATTTT
CDR3aa: CASSSGQPGDTQYF

len: 15
d_gene: NA
j_gene: TRBJ2-7
abundance: NA
v_gene: TRBV10-3
CDR3nt: TGTGCCATCAGTTTAGGGCAGGGGAGCTCCTATGAGCAGTACTTC
CDR3aa: CAISLGQGSSYEQYF

len: 11
d_gene: NA
j_gene: TRBJ2-7
abundance: NA
v_gene: TRBV19
CDR3nt: TGTGCCAGTAGTCTTACCTTCGAGCAGTACTTC
CDR3aa: CASSLTFEQYF

len: 15
d_gene: NA
j_gene: TRBJ1-1
abundance: many
v_gene: TRBV20-1
CDR3nt: TGCAGTGCTAGACCATTACAGGGCGTGAACACTGAAGCTTTCTTT
CDR3aa: CSARPLQGVNTEAFF

len: 17
d_gene: TRBD1
j_gene: TRBJ1-2
abundance: NA
v_gene: TRBV11-2
CDR3nt: TGTGCCAGCAGCTTAGATTCCAGGGGGCTTCCGAGGGATGGCTACACCTTC
CDR3aa: CASSLDSRGLPRDGYTF

len: 15
d_gene: NA
j_gene: TRBJ1-3
abundance: NA
v_gene: TRBV19
CDR3nt: TGTGCCAGTAGTATACTACCGAGCTCTGGAAACACCATATATTTT
CDR3aa: CASSILPSSGNTIYF

len: 18
d_gene: TRBD1
j_gene: TRBJ2-1
abundance: NA
v_gene: TRBV25-1
CDR3nt: TGTGCCAGCAGCCAAGATCTGGAGACAGGGGGCGATCTCGGTGAGCAGTTCTTC
CDR3aa: CASSQDLETGGDLGEQFF

len: 13
d_gene: NA
j_gene: TRBJ2-5
abundance: few
v_gene: TRBV7-8
CDR3nt: TGTGCCAGCAGCTTTGGGTTCGGGGAGACCCAGTACTTC
CDR3aa: CASSFGFGETQYF

len: 16
d_gene: NA
j_gene: TRBJ2-7
abundance: many
v_gene: TRBV7-9
CDR3nt: TGTGCCAGCAGCCAACATCCCGGACAGATCTCCTACGAGCAGTACTTC
CDR3aa: CASSQHPGQISYEQYF

len: 15
d_gene: TRBD2
j_gene: TRBJ2-3
abundance: many
v_gene: TRBV7-3
CDR3nt: TGTGCCAGCAGCTTCGGCGGGGGGAACACAGATACGCAGTATTTT
CDR3aa: CASSFGGGNTDTQYF

len: 13
d_gene: NA
j_gene: TRBJ1-6
abundance: many
v_gene: TRBV6-1
CDR3nt: TGTGCCACCACCGGAGCTTATAATTCACCCCTCCACTTT
CDR3aa: CATTGAYNSPLHF

len: 12
d_gene: NA
j_gene: TRBJ2-1
abundance: NA
v_gene: TRBV2
CDR3nt: TGTGCCAGCAGCCAGGGATTAGGGGAGCAGTTCTTC
CDR3aa: CASSQGLGEQFF

len: 12
d_gene: NA
j_gene: TRBJ1-2
abundance: NA
v_gene: TRBV29-1
CDR3nt: TGCAGCGTTGTAGGGGCTAACTATGGCTACACCTTC
CDR3aa: CSVVGANYGYTF

len: 16
d_gene: TRBD1
j_gene: TRBJ2-1
abundance: NA
v_gene: TRBV15
CDR3nt: TGTGCCACCAGCAGGAGGGGGACAGCCATGTACAATGAGCAGTTCTTC
CDR3aa: CATSRRGTAMYNEQFF

len: 16
d_gene: TRBD2
j_gene: TRBJ2-1
abundance: many
v_gene: TRBV27
CDR3nt: TGTGCCAGCAGCGCTTATAGCGGGCACTCCTACAATGAGCAGTTCTTC
CDR3aa: CASSAYSGHSYNEQFF